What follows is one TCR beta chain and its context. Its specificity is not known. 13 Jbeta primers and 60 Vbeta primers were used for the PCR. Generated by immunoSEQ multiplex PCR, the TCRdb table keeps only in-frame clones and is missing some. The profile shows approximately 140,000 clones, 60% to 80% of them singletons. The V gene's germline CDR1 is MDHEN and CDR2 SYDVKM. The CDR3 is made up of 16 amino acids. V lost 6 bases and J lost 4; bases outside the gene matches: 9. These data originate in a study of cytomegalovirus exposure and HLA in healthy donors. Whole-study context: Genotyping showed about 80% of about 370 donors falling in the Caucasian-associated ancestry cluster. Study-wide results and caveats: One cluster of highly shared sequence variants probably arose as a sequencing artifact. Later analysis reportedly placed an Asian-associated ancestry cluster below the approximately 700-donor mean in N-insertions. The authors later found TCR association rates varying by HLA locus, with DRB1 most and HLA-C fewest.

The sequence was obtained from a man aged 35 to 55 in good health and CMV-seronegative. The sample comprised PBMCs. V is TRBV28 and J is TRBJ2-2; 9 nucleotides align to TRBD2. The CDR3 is CASSMTSGGFTGELFF. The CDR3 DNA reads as TGTGCCAGCAGCATGACCAGCGGGGGGTTCACCGGGGAGCTGTTTTTT. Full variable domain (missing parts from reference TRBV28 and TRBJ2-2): DVKVTQSSRYLVKRTGEKVFLECVQDMDHENMFWYRQDPGLGLRLIYFSYDVKMKEKGDIPEGYSVSREKKERFSLILESASTNQTSMYLCASSMTSGGFTGELFFGEGSRLTVL.